This TCR beta chain was sequenced in a study of spatial heterogeneity in lung cancer. TCRdb used MiXCR to reprocess the 5' RACE reads, holding one entry per CDR3 protein. The table records approximately 17,000 distinct CDR3 sequences, around 8.1% of them present only once. Study-wide findings and caveats: Higher tumor mutation counts went along with higher counts of expanded intratumoral alpha and beta TCRs.

Note on this clonotype: Its antigen remains unknown.

Regarding time point: sample taken at primary tumor resection. Deletions cut 5 bases from V and 11 bases from J, with 16 bases between. CDR1 is SNHLY, CDR2 FYNNEI, per germline. This CDR3 spans 14 amino acids. This receptor was obtained from a male donor with early-stage non-small cell lung cancer. V gene TRBV2 combines with J gene TRBJ1-6; no firm D call. Sequenced here: lung tumor tissue, sampled at surgery. The CDR3 region has the DNA TGTGCCAGCAGTAAGGAAACATACGGAGCACCCCTCCACTTT. It encodes CASSKETYGAPLHF.